This TCR beta chain was sequenced during a study of technical replicates of blood from several donors. Sequencing used immunoSEQ multiplex PCR; TCRdb keeps in-frame clones, though not all of them. This table holds roughly 70,000 clones, roughly nine tenths found once. The CDR3 length is 15 residues. The trim removed 0 bases at V and 5 bases at J, leaving 2 bases unmatched. CDR1 and CDR2 (germline): SGHRS, YFSETQ. The TCR sequence derives from a human donor in good health. Some clones in this sample may be carry-over from other donors' samples. Sample: PBMCs. The rearrangement links TRBV5-1 to TRBJ2-1; 10 positions agree with TRBD2. CDR3 coding DNA: TGCGCCAGCAGCTTGGTAGCGGGGGGAAACAATGAGCAGTTCTTC. This codes for CASSLVAGGNNEQFF.